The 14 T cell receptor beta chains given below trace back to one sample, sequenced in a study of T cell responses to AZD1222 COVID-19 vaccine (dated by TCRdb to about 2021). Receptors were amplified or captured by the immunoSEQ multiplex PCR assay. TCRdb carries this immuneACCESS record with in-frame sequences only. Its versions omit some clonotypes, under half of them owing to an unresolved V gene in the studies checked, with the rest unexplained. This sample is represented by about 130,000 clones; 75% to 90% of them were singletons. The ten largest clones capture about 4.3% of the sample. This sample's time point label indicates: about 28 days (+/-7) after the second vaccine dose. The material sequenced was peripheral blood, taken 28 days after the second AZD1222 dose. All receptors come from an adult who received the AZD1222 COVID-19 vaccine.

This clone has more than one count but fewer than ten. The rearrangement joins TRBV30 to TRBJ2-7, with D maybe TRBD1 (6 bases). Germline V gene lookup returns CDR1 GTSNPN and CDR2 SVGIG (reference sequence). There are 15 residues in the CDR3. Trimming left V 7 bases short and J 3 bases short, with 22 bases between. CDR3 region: CASKPTGTPDYEQYF. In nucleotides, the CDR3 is TGTGCCTCTAAACCCACCGGGACACCTGACTACGAGCAGTACTTC.

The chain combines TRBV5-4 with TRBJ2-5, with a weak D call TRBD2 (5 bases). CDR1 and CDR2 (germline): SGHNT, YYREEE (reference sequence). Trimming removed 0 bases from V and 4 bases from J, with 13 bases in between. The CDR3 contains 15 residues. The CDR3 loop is CASSLGSGFGETQYF. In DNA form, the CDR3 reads TGTGCCAGCAGCTTGGGATCGGGGTTCGGAGAGACCCAGTACTTC.

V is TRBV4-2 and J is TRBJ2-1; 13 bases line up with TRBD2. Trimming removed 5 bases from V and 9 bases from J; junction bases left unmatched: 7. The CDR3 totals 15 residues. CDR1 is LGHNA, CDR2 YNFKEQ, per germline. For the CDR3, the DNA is TGTGCCAGCAGCACGGGACTAGCGGGACGAGGTGAGCAGTTCTTC. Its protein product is CASSTGLAGRGEQFF.

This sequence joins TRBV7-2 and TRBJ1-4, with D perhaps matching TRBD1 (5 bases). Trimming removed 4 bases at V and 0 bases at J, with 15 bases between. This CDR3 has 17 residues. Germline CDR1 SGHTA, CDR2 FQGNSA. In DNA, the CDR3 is TGTGCCAGCAGCTCCCGGGGGTTAGCGGCAACTAATGAAAAACTGTTTTTT. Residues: CASSSRGLAATNEKLFF.

As DNA, the CDR3 is TGTGCCAGTATCCCAGCGGGGGGGCCGAGGGATGAGCAGTTCTTC. Translation: CASIPAGGPRDEQFF. The rearrangement joins TRBV19 to TRBJ2-1; the match to TRBD2 covers 10 bases. The CDR3 totals 15 residues. Germline V CDR1 and CDR2: LNHDA, SQIVND (reference sequence). V was clipped by 7 bases and J by 8 bases; unmatched bases: 11.

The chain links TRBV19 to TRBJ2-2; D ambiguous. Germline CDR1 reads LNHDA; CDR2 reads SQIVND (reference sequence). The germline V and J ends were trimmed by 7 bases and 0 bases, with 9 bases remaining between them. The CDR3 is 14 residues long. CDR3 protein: CASKNGANTGELFF. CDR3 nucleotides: TGTGCCAGTAAAAATGGCGCGAACACCGGGGAGCTGTTTTTT.

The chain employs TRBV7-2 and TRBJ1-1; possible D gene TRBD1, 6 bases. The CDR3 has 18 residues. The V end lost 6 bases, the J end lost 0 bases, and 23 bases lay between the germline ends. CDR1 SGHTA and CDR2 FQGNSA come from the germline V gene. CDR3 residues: CASRHKSWGLDMNTEAFF. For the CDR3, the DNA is TGTGCCAGCAGACACAAGTCCTGGGGGCTGGACATGAACACTGAAGCTTTCTTT.

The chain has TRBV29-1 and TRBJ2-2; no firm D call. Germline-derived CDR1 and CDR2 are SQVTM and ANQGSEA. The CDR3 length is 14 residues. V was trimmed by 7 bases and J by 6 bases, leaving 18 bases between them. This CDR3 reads CSELGQEEPGELFF. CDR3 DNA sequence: TGCAGCGAATTGGGCCAGGAAGAGCCCGGGGAGCTGTTTTTT.

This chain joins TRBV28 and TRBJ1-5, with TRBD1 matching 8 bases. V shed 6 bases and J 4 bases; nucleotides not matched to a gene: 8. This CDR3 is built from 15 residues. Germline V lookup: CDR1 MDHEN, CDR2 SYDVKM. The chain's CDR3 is CASRNRGEGNQPQHF. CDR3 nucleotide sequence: TGTGCCAGCAGGAACAGGGGGGAGGGAAATCAGCCCCAGCATTTT.

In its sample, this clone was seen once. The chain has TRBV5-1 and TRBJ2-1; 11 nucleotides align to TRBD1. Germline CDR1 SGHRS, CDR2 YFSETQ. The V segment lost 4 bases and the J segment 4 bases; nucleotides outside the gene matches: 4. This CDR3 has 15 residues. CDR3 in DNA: TGCGCCAGCAGCCTCGGGACAGGGGGATACAATGAGCAGTTCTTC. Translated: CASSLGTGGYNEQFF.

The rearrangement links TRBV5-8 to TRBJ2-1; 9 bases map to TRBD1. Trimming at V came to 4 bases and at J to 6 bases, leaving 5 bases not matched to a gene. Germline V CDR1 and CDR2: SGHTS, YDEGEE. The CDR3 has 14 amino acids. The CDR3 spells CASSAGTGRNEQFF. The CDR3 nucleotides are TGTGCCAGCAGCGCCGGGACAGGGCGCAATGAGCAGTTCTTC.

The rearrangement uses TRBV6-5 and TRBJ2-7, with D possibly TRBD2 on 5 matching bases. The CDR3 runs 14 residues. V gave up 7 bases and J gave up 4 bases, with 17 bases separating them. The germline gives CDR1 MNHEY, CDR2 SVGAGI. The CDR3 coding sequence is TGTGCCAGCACCCCGCCTGGTGGGAGATACGAGCAGTACTTC. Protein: CASTPPGGRYEQYF.

The CDR3 sequence is CASSPRLGSSSYNEQFF. CDR3 bases: TGTGCCAGCAGCCCGCGCCTGGGATCAAGCTCCTACAATGAGCAGTTCTTC. This sequence joins TRBV3-1 (or the pseudogene TRBV3-2) and TRBJ2-1; D unclear. The length of the CDR3 is 17 residues. Germline assignment: CDR1 LGHDT and CDR2 YNNKEL (reference sequence). V was clipped by 4 bases and J by 0 bases, with 16 bases between them.

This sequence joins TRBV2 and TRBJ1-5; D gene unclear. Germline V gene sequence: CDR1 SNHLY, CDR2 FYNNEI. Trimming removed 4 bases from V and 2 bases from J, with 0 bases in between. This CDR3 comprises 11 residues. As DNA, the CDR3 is TGTGCCAGCAGTGGCAATCAGCCCCAGCATTTT. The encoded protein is CASSGNQPQHF.